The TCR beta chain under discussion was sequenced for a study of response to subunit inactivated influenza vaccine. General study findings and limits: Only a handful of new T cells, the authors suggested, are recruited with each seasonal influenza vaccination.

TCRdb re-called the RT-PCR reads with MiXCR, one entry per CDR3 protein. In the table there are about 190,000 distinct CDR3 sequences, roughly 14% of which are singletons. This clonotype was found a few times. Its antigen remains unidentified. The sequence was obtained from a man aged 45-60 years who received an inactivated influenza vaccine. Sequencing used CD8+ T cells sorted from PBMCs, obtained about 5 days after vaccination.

The CDR3 sequence: CSARDGGTGDVVRQFF. CDR3 coding DNA: TGCAGTGCTAGAGATGGAGGGACAGGGGATGTAGTCAGGCAGTTCTTC. The rearrangement links TRBV20-1 to TRBJ2-1; 10 bases agree with TRBD1. There are 16 residues in the CDR3. From germline, CDR1 is DFQATT and CDR2 SNEGSKA (reference sequence). V lost 0 bases to trimming and J lost 12 bases; unmatched junction nucleotides: 14.